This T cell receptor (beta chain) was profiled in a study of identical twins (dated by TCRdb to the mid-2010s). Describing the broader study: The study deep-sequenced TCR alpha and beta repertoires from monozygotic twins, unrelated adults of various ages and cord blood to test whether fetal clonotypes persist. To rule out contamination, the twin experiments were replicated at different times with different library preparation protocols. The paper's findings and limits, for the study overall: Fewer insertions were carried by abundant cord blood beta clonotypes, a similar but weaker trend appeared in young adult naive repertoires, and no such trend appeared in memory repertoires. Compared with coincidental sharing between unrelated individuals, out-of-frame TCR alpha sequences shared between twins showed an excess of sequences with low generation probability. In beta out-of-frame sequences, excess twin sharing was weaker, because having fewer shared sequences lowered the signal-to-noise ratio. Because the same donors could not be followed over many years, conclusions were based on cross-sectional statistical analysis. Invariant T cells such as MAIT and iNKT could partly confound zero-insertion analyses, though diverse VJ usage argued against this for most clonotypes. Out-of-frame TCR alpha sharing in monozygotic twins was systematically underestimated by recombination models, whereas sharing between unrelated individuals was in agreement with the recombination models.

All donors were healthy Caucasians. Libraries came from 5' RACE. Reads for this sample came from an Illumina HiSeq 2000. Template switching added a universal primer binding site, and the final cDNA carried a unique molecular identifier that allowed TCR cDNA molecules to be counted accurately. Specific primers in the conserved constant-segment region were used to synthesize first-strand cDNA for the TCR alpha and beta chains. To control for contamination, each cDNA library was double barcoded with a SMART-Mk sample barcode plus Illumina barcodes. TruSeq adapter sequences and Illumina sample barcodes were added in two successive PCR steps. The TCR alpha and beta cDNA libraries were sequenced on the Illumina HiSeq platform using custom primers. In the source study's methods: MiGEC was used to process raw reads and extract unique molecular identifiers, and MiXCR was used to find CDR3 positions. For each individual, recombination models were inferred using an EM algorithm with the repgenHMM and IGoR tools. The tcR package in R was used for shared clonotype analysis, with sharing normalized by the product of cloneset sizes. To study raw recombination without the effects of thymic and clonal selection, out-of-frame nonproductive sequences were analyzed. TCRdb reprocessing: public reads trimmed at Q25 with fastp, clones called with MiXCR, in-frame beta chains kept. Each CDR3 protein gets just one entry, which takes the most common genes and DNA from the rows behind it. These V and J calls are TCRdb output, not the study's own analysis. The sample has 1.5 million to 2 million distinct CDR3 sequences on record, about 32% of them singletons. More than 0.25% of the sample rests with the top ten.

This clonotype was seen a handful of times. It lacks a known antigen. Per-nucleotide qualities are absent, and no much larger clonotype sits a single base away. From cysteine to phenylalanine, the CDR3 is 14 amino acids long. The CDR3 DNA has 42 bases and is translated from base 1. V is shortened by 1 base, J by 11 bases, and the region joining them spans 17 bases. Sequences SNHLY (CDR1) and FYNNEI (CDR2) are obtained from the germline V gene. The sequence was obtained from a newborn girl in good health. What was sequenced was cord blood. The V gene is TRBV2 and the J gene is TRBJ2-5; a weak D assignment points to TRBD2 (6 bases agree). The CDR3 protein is CASSEGGVPNEQYF. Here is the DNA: TGTGCCAGCAGTGAAGGGGGGGTCCCTAATGAGCAGTACTTC.